Listed here are 29 T cell receptor beta chains from one sample, sequenced in a study of molecular identifiers for immune sequencing clone quantification. TCRdb itself ran the PCR reads through MiXCR, one entry per CDR3 protein. The table includes over 550,000 distinct CDR3 sequences, around 25% detected once. The sequenced sample consisted of naive CD8+ T cells from blood, with Jurkat cell RNA spiked in. As for subset: FACS-sorted CD8+CD4-CCR7+CD45RA+ naive T cells. The source of these receptors is a human donor in good health. Some libraries in this study had Jurkat cell RNA spiked in.

For this clonotype: This could be a read error, since a much larger clone is one nucleotide away. The CDR3 region is CTSSQVVSRGGSYEQYF. CDR3 DNA sequence: TGCACCAGCAGCCAAGTGGTTAGCAGGGGCGGATCCTACGAGCAGTACTTC. The chain has TRBV4-3 and TRBJ2-7; D may be TRBD1 (6 bases). This CDR3 region has 17 residues. Per the germline V gene, CDR1 is LGHNA and CDR2 is YSLEER.

As to this clonotype: One end of the junction is discordant with germline, which a read error may explain. The chain has TRBV4-3 and TRBJ2-7; TRBD2 matches at 9 bases. Germline assignment: CDR1 LGHNA and CDR2 YSLEER. The CDR3 runs 16 residues. The CDR3 coding sequence is TGCGCCAGCGGCCAAGATCTAGCGGGGTTTGCCTACGGGCGGTACTTC. Its protein product is CASGQDLAGFAYGRYF.

The J gene is TRBJ1-1, the V gene TRBV7-9; tentative D call: TRBD1 (6 bases). CDR1 and CDR2 (germline): SEHNR, FQNEAQ (reference sequence). Trimming cost V 6 bases and J 4 bases, with 15 bases left between them. The CDR3 extends over 14 amino acids. The CDR3 nucleotides read TGTGCCAGCAGGCCAGGGGAACCCCCCACTGAAGCTTTCTTT. Its protein product is CASRPGEPPTEAFF.

This CDR3 is CASSSEGGYEQYF. The CDR3 coding sequence is TGTGCCAGCAGTTCCGAGGGGGGCTACGAGCAGTACTTC. V is TRBV27 and J is TRBJ2-7, with D perhaps assigned TRBD1 or TRBD2 (6 bases each). Trimming cost V 4 bases and J 3 bases, with 10 bases left between them. This CDR3 spans 13 amino acids. Germline-derived CDR1 and CDR2 are MNHEY and SMNVEV (reference sequence).

Many counts were recorded for this clonotype. J is TRBJ2-3 and V is TRBV4-1, with D hard to call. CDR1 is MGHRA and CDR2 is YSYEKL in the germline V gene. This CDR3 spans 14 amino acids. Trimming stripped 2 bases from V and 3 bases from J, with 9 bases between. CDR3 loop: CASSQNVQTDTQYF. The DNA of the CDR3 is TGCGCCAGCAGCCAAAACGTACAGACAGATACGCAGTATTTT.

The rearrangement links TRBV7-6 to TRBJ1-6; TRBD1 is a possible D gene (6 bases). Germline V gene data show CDR1 as SGHVS and CDR2 as FNYEAQ. The CDR3 sequence is 15 residues long. V was trimmed by 5 bases and J by 7 bases, leaving 15 bases between them. This CDR3 is CASSPGAGQNSPLHF. CDR3 nucleotide sequence: TGTGCCAGCAGCCCCGGTGCGGGACAAAATTCACCCCTCCACTTT.

In its sample, this clonotype was seen many times. The rearrangement joins TRBV6-1 to TRBJ1-1; 11 bases are shared with TRBD1. V lost 10 bases, J lost 4 bases, and 2 bases stayed unmatched. The CDR3 runs 12 residues. Germline loops: CDR1 MNHNS, CDR2 SASEGT. CDR3 bases: TGTGCCATCGGACAGGGGGCCACTGAAGCTTTCTTT. The encoded protein is CAIGQGATEAFF.

Note on this clonotype: Because the CDR3 is missing its conserved closing phenylalanine or tryptophan, this is likely a read error. The chain carries TRBV29-1 and TRBJ1-2, with D possibly TRBD1 on 5 matching bases. V was clipped by 6 bases and J by 4 bases, with 15 bases between them. The CDR3 loop spans 13 amino acids. Looked up from germline, CDR1 is SQVTM and CDR2 is ANQGSEA. For the CDR3, the DNA is TGCAGCGTCGCCGGGACGCCGCTCTATGGCTACACCTCC. Amino acids: CSVAGTPLYGYTS.

This clonotype appeared many times. The chain couples TRBV5-1 to TRBJ1-1; D uncertain. The V and J ends lost 0 bases and 1 base respectively, with 10 bases between them. CDR1 and CDR2 from the germline V gene are SGHRS and YFSETQ. This CDR3 contains 15 residues. Written as DNA, the CDR3 is TGCGCCAGCAGCTTGGAGGCCAGACCGAACACTGAAGCTTTCTTT. Translation gives CASSLEARPNTEAFF.

The chain uses TRBV12-3 or TRBV12-4 and TRBJ1-2, with no clear D. The CDR3 loop spans 13 amino acids. The V end was cut by 6 bases, the J end by 2 bases, with 10 bases between. The CDR3 DNA reads as TGTGCCAGCAGCTTCAGGATGAACTATGGCTACACCTTC. It yields the protein CASSFRMNYGYTF.

As to this clonotype: Given a much more abundant clone one base away, this may be a read error. V is TRBV25-1 and J is TRBJ2-7; the D gene is possibly TRBD2 (5 bases). The CDR3 is 15 residues long. Germline V gene sequence: CDR1 MGHDK, CDR2 SYGVNS. Between the trimmed V and J ends, which lost 6 bases and 5 bases, there was a span of 20 bases. This chain's CDR3 is CASSALGQWADEQYF. CDR3 sequence (DNA): TGTGCCAGCAGCGCACTAGGGCAGTGGGCTGACGAGCAGTACTTC.

Turning to this clonotype: This may stem from a read error, because a much larger clone lies one nucleotide away. The V call is TRBV6-5, the J call TRBJ2-7, with TRBD2 matching 11 bases. V shed 5 bases, J shed 6 bases, and the junction held 6 bases outside the gene matches. The CDR3 is 14 amino acids. CDR1 MNHEY and CDR2 SVGAGI come from the germline V gene. The CDR3 bases are TGTGCCAGCAGTCTACTAGCGGGAGCTTCCGAGCAGTACTTC. This codes for CASSLLAGASEQYF.

As regards this clonotype: A much larger clone lies a single base off, so this may be a read error. The rearrangement links TRBV27 to TRBJ1-2; tentative D call: TRBD1 (5 bases). The V gene lost 8 bases and the J gene lost 4 bases, with 17 bases spanning the gap. The CDR3 length is 14 residues. The germline CDR1 and CDR2 sequences are MNHEY and SMNVEV (reference sequence). The CDR3 sequence: CASGSLGGGYGYTF. CDR3 sequence (DNA): TGTGCCAGCGGTTCACTGGGGGGGGGCTATGGCTACACCTTC.

About this clonotype: Given a much more abundant clone one base away, this may be a read error. V and J are TRBV6-6 and TRBJ1-5; 10 bases agree with TRBD1. Germline values: CDR1 MNHNY, CDR2 SVGAGI (reference sequence). This CDR3 contains 14 residues. J gave up 5 bases and V 6 bases, and 4 bases lay outside the gene matches. Here the CDR3 reads CASSGTGADQPQHF. The CDR3 nucleotides are TGTGCCAGCAGCGGGACAGGGGCTGATCAGCCCCAGCATTTT.

This clonotype was picked up many times. The V call is TRBV2, the J call TRBJ2-5; perhaps TRBD2 as D (6 bases). Trimming took off 7 bases at V and 4 bases at J, with 13 bases between the two ends. CDR3 length equals 13 residues. From germline, CDR1 is SNHLY and CDR2 FYNNEI. This CDR3 is CASTPGTAETQYF. The CDR3 DNA sequence: TGTGCCAGCACCCCCGGGACTGCAGAGACCCAGTACTTC.

As concerns this clonotype: A read error may explain this, as a much larger clone is one base away. The CDR3: CASSLADASADTQYF. The CDR3 nucleotides read TGTGCCAGCAGCTTAGCGGACGCCTCCGCAGATACGCAGTATTTT. This sequence joins TRBV13 and TRBJ2-3; no clear D gene. V was clipped by 1 base and J by 4 bases, with 12 bases between them. The CDR3 consists of 15 residues. Germline assignment: CDR1 PRHDT and CDR2 FYEKMQ (reference sequence). Full variable domain (outside the CDR3, taken from reference TRBV13 and TRBJ2-3): AAGVIQSPRHLIKEKRETATLKCYPIPRHDTVYWYQQGPGQDPQFLISFYEKMQSDKGSIPDRFSAQQFSDYHSELNMSSLELGDSALYFCASSLADASADTQYFGPGTRLTVL.

The V call is TRBV6-2 or TRBV6-3, the J call TRBJ1-5, with D possibly matching TRBD1 (6 bases). V gave up 5 bases and J gave up 0 bases, with 11 bases separating them. Germline CDR1 MNHEY, CDR2 SVGEGT. The CDR3 runs 15 residues. The CDR3 is CASSLQGASNQPQHF. CDR3 coding DNA: TGTGCCAGCAGTCTACAGGGAGCTAGCAATCAGCCCCAGCATTTT.

This clonotype was seen more than once but under ten times. The rearrangement uses TRBV13 and TRBJ2-2; 8 nucleotides line up with TRBD2. Germline CDR1 PRHDT, CDR2 FYEKMQ (reference sequence). With 5 bases clipped from V and 5 bases from J, the junction kept 10 bases outside the gene matches. The CDR3 contains 16 residues. CDR3 loop: CASSPERETETGELFF. The CDR3 nucleotides read TGTGCCAGCAGCCCCGAGCGGGAGACGGAAACCGGGGAGCTGTTTTTT.

Here the CDR3 reads CASSSGTSGGPITGELFF. The CDR3, as DNA: TGTGCCAGCAGTTCCGGGACTAGCGGGGGGCCCATCACCGGGGAGCTGTTTTTT. The V call is TRBV6-6, the J call TRBJ2-2; 15 positions agree with TRBD2. Trimming at V came to 4 bases and at J to 4 bases, leaving 7 bases not matched to a gene. The germline V gene encodes CDR1 MNHNY and CDR2 SVGAGI (reference sequence). The CDR3 spans 18 residues.

The chain has TRBV2 and TRBJ1-2; possible D gene TRBD1, 5 bases. CDR3 size: 15 residues. The germline V and J ends were trimmed by 11 bases and 4 bases, with 23 bases remaining between them. Looked up from germline, CDR1 is SNHLY and CDR2 is FYNNEI. CDR3 coding DNA: TGTGCCGGCGGTGCCGAGGTCGGGGCAGCCTATGGCTACACCTTC. Its protein product is CAGGAEVGAAYGYTF.

Notes on this clonotype: Possible read error: a much larger clone is one base away. This CDR3 is missing its conserved last phenylalanine or tryptophan, likely due to a read error. The chain links TRBV5-1 to TRBJ1-1; TRBD1 agrees at 9 bases. CDR3 length: 14 amino acids. V lost 7 bases to trimming and J lost 4 bases; unmatched junction nucleotides: 8. Per germline, CDR1 SGHRS and CDR2 YFSETQ. The CDR3, as DNA: TGCGCCAGCTTTCCCGGGACAGGGAGCACTGAAGCTTTCCTT. Protein sequence: CASFPGTGSTEAFL.

The chain links TRBV11-2 to TRBJ2-7, with D uncertain. The CDR3 covers 16 residues. In germline, CDR1 is SGHAT, CDR2 FQNNGV. Deletions cut 2 bases from V and 3 bases from J, with 17 bases between. CDR3 DNA sequence: TGTGCCAGCAGCTTATCAGCCATTGGCAGAGTCTACGAGCAGTACTTC. This translates into CASSLSAIGRVYEQYF.

In regard to this clonotype: The conserved phenylalanine or tryptophan is not found at the CDR3 terminus, so this likely reflects a read error. This rearrangement joins TRBV4-2 to TRBJ1-1, with D maybe TRBD1 (5 bases). Germline CDR1 is LGHNA and CDR2 is YNFKEQ. Trimming pared 3 bases from V and 5 bases from J, leaving 13 bases between. CDR3 length: 14 residues. CDR3 sequence reads: CASSQAFGGTEAFV. In DNA form, the CDR3 reads TGTGCCAGCAGCCAGGCGTTCGGGGGGACTGAAGCTTTCGTT.

V is TRBV16 and J is TRBJ1-1; the D is unclear. The CDR3 extends over 13 amino acids. Germline CDR1 KGHSY, CDR2 FQNENV. Trimming took off 4 bases at V and 0 bases at J, with 6 bases between the two ends. In DNA, the CDR3 is TGTGCCAGCAGCCGTTCAGTGAACACTGAAGCTTTCTTT. Its translation: CASSRSVNTEAFF.

This clonotype was seen more than once but under ten times. The rearrangement links TRBV2 to TRBJ1-5; D uncertain. CDR3 size: 15 residues. Trimming stripped 7 bases from V and 6 bases from J, with 19 bases between. Germline V gene data show CDR1 as SNHLY and CDR2 as FYNNEI. The chain's CDR3 is CASTEVAFASQPQHF. Written as DNA, the CDR3 is TGTGCCAGCACTGAGGTGGCCTTCGCCAGTCAGCCCCAGCATTTT.

The chain carries TRBV27 and TRBJ2-7; either TRBD1 or TRBD2 may supply D (5 bases each). The CDR3 is made up of 14 amino acids. The V gene's germline CDR1 is MNHEY and CDR2 SMNVEV (reference sequence). The germline V and J ends were trimmed by 6 bases and 0 bases, with 12 bases remaining between them. CDR3 in amino acids: CASSAEGLSYEQYV. The CDR3 nucleotides read TGTGCCAGCAGCGCCGAGGGGCTCTCCTACGAGCAGTACGTC.

This clonotype was picked up a small number of times. The V call is TRBV7-8, the J call TRBJ2-1; 9 bases align to TRBD2. The V and J ends lost 1 base and 3 bases, in that order; junction bases with no gene match: 16. Germline lookup yields CDR1 SGHVS and CDR2 FQNEAQ. This CDR3 contains 20 residues. The CDR3 region has the DNA TGTGCCAGCAGCTTAGATGGCCCCCTACTAAGCGGGGGGTACTACAATGAGCAGTTCTTC. It codes for CASSLDGPLLSGGYYNEQFF.

This clonotype was counted only a few times. One base away lies a much larger clone, so this may be a sequencing read error. The chain carries TRBV4-1 and TRBJ2-7; no clear D. This CDR3 contains 15 residues. The germline CDR1 and CDR2 sequences are MGHRA and YSYEKL. The CDR3: CASSQDRGRSYAQYF. The CDR3 DNA follows: TGCGCCAGCAGCCAAGATCGAGGCCGGTCCTACGCGCAGTACTTC.

This clonotype showed up many times. J is TRBJ1-5 and V is TRBV7-6; no clear D. With 4 bases removed from V and 2 bases from J, the gap between germline ends came to 12 bases. The CDR3 runs 15 residues. Germline loops: CDR1 SGHVS, CDR2 FNYEAQ. The CDR3 protein is CASSSERAGNQPQHF. CDR3 DNA: TGTGCCAGCAGCTCCGAGAGGGCCGGCAATCAGCCCCAGCATTTT.